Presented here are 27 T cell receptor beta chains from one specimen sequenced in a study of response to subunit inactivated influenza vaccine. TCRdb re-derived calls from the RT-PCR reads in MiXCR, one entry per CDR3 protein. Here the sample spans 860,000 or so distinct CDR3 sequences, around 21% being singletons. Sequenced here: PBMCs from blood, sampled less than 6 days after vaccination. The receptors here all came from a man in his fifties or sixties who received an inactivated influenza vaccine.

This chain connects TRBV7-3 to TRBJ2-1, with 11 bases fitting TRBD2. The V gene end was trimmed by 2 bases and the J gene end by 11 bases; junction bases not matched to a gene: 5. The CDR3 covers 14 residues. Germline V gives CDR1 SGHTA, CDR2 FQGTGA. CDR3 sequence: CASSLLASGGQQFF. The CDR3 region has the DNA TGTGCCAGCAGCTTATTGGCTAGCGGGGGGCAGCAGTTCTTC.

CDR3 loop: CASSLMSGGNTEAFF. The DNA of the CDR3 is TGTGCCAGCAGCTTAATGTCCGGGGGTAACACTGAAGCTTTCTTT. The chain carries TRBV7-2 and TRBJ1-1; tentative D call: TRBD1 (5 bases). The CDR3 covers 15 residues. V was trimmed by 2 bases and J by 2 bases, leaving 12 bases between them. Germline V gives CDR1 SGHTA, CDR2 FQGNSA.

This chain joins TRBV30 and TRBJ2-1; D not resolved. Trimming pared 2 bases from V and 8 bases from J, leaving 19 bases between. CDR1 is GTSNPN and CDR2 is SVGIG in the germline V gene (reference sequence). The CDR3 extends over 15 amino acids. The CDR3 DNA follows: TGTGCCTGGAGTCGACCTCCGGCAGACGTCTATGAGCAGTTCTTC. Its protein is CAWSRPPADVYEQFF. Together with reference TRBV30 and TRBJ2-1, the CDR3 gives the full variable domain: SQTIHQWPATLVQPVGSPLSLECTVEGTSNPNLYWYRQAAGRGLQLLFYSVGIGQISSEVPQNLSASRPQDRQFILSSKKLLLSDSGFYLCAWSRPPADVYEQFFGPGTRLTVL.

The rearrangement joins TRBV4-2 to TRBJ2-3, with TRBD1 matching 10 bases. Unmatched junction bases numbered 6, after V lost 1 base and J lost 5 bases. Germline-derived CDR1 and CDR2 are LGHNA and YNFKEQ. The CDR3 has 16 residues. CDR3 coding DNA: TGTGCCAGCAGCCAAGCCCCCCGGACAGGGGGAGATACGCAGTATTTT. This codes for CASSQAPRTGGDTQYF.

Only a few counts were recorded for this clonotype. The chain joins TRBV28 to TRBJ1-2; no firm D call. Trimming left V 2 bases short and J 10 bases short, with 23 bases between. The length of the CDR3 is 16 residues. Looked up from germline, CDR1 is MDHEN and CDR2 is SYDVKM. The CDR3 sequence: CASSLILAARPLSYTF. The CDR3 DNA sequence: TGTGCCAGCAGTTTAATCCTGGCGGCCCGGCCCCTGTCCTACACCTTC.

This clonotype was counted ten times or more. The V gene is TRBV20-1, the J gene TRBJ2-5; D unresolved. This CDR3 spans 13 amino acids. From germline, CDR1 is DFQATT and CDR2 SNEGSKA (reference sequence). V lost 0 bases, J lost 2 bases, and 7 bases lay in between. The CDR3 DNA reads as TGCAGTGCTAGAGATCCCCAACAAGAGACCCAGTACTTC. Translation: CSARDPQQETQYF.

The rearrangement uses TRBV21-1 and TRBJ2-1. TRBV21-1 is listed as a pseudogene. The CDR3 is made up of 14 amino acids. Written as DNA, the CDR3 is TGTGCCCGGCCGGTAGGCAATCTCTACAATGAGCAGTTCTTC. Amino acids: CARPVGNLYNEQFF.

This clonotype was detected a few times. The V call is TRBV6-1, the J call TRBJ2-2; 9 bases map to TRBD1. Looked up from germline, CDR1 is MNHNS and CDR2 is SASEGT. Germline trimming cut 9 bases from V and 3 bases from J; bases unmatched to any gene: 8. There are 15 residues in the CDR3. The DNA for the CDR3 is TGTGCCAGTCTCAAGGGACAGGGCCACACCGGGGAGCTGTTTTTT. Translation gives CASLKGQGHTGELFF.

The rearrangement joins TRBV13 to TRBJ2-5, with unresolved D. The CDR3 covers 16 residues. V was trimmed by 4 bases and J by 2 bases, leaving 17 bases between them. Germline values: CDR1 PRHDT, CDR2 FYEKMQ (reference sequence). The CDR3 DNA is TGTGCCAGCAGCTCAAAAGGGTCTTTATATCAAGAGACCCAGTACTTC. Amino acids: CASSSKGSLYQETQYF. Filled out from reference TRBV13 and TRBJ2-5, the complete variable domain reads AAGVIQSPRHLIKEKRETATLKCYPIPRHDTVYWYQQGPGQDPQFLISFYEKMQSDKGSIPDRFSAQQFSDYHSELNMSSLELGDSALYFCASSSKGSLYQETQYFGPGTRLLVL.

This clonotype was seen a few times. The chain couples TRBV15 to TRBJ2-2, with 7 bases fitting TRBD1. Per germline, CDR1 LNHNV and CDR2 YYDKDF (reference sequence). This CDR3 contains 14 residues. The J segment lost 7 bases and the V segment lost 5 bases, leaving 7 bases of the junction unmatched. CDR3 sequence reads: CATSRQGSNGELFF. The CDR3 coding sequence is TGTGCCACCAGCCGACAGGGTAGCAACGGGGAGCTGTTTTTT.

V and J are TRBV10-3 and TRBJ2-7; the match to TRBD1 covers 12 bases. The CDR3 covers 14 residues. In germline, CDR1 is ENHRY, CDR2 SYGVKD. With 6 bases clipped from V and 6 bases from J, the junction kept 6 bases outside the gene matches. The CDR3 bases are TGTGCCATCAGGCCCGGGACAGGGGGCCCCGAGCAGTACTTC. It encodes CAIRPGTGGPEQYF.

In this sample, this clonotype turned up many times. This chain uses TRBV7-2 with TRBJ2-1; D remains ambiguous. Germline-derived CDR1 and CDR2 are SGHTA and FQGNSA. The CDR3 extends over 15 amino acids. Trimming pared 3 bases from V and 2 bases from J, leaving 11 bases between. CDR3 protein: CASSFRPMTYNEQFF. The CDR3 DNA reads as TGTGCCAGCAGCTTCCGGCCCATGACCTACAATGAGCAGTTCTTC.

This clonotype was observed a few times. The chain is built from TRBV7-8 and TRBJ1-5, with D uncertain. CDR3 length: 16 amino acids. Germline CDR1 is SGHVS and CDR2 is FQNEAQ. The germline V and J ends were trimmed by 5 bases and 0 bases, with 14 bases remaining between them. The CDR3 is CASSDPDGISNQPQHF. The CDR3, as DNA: TGTGCCAGCAGCGACCCGGACGGTATTAGCAATCAGCCCCAGCATTTT.

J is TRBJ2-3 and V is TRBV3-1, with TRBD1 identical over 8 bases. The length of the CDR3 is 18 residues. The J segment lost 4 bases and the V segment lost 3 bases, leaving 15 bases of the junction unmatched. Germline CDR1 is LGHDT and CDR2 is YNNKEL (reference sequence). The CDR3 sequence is CASSQEFGRTGQPDTQYF. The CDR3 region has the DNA TGTGCCAGCAGCCAGGAATTCGGCCGGACAGGGCAGCCAGATACGCAGTATTTT.

The CDR3, as DNA: TGCGCCAGCAGCTCTCGGACTAGCGGGATGGGAGATACGCAGTATTTT. Protein product: CASSSRTSGMGDTQYF. The chain joins TRBV5-1 to TRBJ2-3, with 12 bases identical to TRBD2. V gave up 3 bases and J gave up 5 bases; unmatched junction bases: 7. The CDR3 spans 16 residues. Germline-derived CDR1 and CDR2 are SGHRS and YFSETQ.

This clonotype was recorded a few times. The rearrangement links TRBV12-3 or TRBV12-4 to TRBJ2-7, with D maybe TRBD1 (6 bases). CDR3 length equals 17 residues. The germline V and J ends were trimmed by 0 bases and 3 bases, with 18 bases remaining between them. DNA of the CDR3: TGTGCCAGCAGTTTAGCTGGGGCGGCAGGGACAAACTACGAGCAGTACTTC. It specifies CASSLAGAAGTNYEQYF.

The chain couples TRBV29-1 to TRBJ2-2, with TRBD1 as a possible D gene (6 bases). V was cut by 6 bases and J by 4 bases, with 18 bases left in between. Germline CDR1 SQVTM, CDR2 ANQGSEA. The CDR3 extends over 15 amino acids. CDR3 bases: TGCAGCGTAACCCAGGGGCAGGCGGTCACCGGGGAGCTGTTTTTT. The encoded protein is CSVTQGQAVTGELFF.

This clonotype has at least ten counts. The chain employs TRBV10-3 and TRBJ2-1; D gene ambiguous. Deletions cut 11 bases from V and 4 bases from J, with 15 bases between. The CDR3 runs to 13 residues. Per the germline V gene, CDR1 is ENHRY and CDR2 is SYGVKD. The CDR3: CAHGGVLYNEQFF. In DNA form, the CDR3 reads TGTGCCCACGGTGGTGTCCTTTACAATGAGCAGTTCTTC.

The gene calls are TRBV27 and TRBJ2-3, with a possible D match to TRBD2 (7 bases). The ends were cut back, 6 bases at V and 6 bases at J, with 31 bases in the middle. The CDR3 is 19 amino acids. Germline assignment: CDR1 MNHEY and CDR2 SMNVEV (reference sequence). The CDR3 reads CASRVYAGDYVGTGDTQYF. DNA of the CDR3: TGTGCCAGCAGAGTTTATGCAGGGGACTACGTAGGGACGGGGGATACGCAGTATTTT.

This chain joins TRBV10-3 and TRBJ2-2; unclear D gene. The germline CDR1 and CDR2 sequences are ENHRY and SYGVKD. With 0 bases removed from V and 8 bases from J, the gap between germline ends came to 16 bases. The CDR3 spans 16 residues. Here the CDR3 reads CAISESPPGSPGELFF. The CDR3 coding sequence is TGTGCCATCAGTGAGTCCCCTCCGGGCAGTCCGGGGGAGCTGTTTTTT.

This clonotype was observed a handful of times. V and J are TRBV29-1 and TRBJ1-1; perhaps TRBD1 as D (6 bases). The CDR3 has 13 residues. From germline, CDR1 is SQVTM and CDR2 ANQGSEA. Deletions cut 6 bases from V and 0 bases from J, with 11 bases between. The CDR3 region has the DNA TGCAGCGTCCGACAGGACTTGAACACTGAAGCTTTCTTT. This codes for CSVRQDLNTEAFF. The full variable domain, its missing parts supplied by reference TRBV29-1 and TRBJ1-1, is SAVISQKPSRDICQRGTSLTIQCQVDSQVTMMFWYRQQPGQSLTLIATANQGSEATYESGFVIDKFPISRPNLTFSTLTVSNMSPEDSSIYLCSVRQDLNTEAFFGQGTRLTVV.

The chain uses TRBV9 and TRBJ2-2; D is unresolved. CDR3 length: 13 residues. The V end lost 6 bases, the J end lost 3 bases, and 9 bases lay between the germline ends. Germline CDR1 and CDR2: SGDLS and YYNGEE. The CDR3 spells CASTSWDTGELFF. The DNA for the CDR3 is TGTGCCAGCACCTCTTGGGACACCGGGGAGCTGTTTTTT. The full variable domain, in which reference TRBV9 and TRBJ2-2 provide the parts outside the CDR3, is DSGVTQTPKHLITATGQRVTLRCSPRSGDLSVYWYQQSLDQGLQFLIQYYNGEERAKGNILERFSAQQFPDLHSELNLSSLELGDSALYFCASTSWDTGELFFGEGSRLTVL.

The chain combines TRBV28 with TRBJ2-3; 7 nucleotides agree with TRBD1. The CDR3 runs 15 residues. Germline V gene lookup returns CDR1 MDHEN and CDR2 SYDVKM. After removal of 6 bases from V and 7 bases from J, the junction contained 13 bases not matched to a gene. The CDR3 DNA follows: TGTGCCAGCAGACACCGGGACAGTGGCAAATATACGCAGTATTTT. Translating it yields CASRHRDSGKYTQYF.

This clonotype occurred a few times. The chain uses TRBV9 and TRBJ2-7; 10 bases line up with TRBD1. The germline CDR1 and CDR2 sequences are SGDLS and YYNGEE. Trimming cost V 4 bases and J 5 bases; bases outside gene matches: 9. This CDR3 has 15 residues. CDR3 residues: CASSPGTGAGNEQYF. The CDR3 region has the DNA TGTGCCAGCAGCCCCGGGACAGGGGCAGGCAACGAGCAGTACTTC.

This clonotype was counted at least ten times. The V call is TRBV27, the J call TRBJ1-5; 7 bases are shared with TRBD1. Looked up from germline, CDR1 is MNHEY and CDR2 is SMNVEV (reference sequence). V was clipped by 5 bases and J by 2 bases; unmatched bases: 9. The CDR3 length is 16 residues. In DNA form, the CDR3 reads TGTGCCAGCAGTCCACAGGGGCCAGCGGGCAATCAGCCCCAGCATTTT. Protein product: CASSPQGPAGNQPQHF.

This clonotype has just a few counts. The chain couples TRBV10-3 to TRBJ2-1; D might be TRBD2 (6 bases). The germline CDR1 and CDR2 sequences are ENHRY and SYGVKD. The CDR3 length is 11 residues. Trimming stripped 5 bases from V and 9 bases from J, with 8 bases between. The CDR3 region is CAISIGSEQFF. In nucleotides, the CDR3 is TGTGCCATCAGTATCGGGAGTGAGCAGTTCTTC.

The CDR3 is CASSRQWDTEAFF. The CDR3 coding sequence is TGTGCCAGCAGCCGGCAGTGGGACACTGAAGCTTTCTTT. The chain is built from TRBV11-2 and TRBJ1-1; D not resolved. CDR1 is SGHAT and CDR2 is FQNNGV in the germline V gene. Trimming took 5 bases from V and 3 from J, leaving 10 bases between them. The CDR3 is 13 amino acids.